The clone carrying this T cell receptor beta chain was observed a handful of times. The V end was cut by 5 bases, the J end by 5 bases, with 10 bases between. Germline V gene data show CDR1 as MNHEY and CDR2 as SMNVEV (reference sequence). This CDR3 is built from 13 residues. This record comes from a study of blood T cell repertoires in COVID-19. Study as a whole: Acute and convalescent COVID-19 specimens originated in the United States, Italy and Spain.

Using immunoSEQ multiplex PCR, the repertoire was profiled, and TCRdb retains in-frame clones only, with some absent. This sample yields more than 70,000 clones, of which approximately 86% are seen a single time; roughly 7.2% belongs to the top ten. The sequence was collected from a man aged 60 to 75 with acute or convalescent COVID-19. V and J are TRBV27 and TRBJ2-1; no firm D call. Sequences were obtained from peripheral blood. DNA for the CDR3: TGTGCCAGCAGTACACACCCAAACAATGAGCAGTTCTTC. It translates to CASSTHPNNEQFF.